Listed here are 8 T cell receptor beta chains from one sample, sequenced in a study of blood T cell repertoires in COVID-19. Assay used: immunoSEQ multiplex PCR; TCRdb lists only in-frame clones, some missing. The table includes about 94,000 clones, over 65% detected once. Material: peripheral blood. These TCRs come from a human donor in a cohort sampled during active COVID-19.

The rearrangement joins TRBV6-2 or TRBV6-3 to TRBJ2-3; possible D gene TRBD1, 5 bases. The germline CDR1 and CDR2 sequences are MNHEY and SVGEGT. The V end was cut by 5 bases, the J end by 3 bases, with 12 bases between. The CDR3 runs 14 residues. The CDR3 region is CASSTEKGTDTQYF. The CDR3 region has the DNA TGTGCCAGCAGTACGGAAAAGGGGACAGATACGCAGTATTTT.

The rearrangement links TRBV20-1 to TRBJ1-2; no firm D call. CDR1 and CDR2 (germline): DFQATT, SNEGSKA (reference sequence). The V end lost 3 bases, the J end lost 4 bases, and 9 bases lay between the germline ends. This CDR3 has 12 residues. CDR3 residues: CSASKQIYGYTF. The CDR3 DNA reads TGCAGTGCTAGTAAACAGATCTATGGCTACACCTTC.

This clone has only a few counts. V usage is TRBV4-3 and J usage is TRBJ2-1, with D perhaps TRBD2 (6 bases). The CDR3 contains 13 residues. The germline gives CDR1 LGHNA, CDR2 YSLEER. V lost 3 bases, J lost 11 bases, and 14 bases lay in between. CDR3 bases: TGCGCCAGCAGCCAGGCCCCGGGGAGGAAGCAGTTCTTC. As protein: CASSQAPGRKQFF.

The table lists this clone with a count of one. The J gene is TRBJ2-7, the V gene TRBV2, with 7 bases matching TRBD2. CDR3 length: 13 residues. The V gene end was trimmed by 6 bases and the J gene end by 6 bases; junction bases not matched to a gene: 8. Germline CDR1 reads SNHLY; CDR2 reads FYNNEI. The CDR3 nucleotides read TGTGCCAGCAGCAGACGCCGGGAGGCCGAGCAGTACTTC. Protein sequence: CASSRRREAEQYF. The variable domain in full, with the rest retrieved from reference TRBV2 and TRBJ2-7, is EPEVTQTPSHQVTQMGQEVILRCVPISNHLYFYWYRQILGQKVEFLVSFYNNEISEKSEIFDDQFSVERPDGSNFTLKIRSTKLEDSAMYFCASSRRREAEQYFGPGTRLTVT.

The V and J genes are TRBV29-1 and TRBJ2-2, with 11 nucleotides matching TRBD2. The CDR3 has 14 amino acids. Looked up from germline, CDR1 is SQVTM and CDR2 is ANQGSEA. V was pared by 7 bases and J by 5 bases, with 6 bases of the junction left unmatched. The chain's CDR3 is CSADRLAGTGELFF. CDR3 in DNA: TGCAGCGCCGACAGACTAGCGGGAACCGGGGAGCTGTTTTTT.

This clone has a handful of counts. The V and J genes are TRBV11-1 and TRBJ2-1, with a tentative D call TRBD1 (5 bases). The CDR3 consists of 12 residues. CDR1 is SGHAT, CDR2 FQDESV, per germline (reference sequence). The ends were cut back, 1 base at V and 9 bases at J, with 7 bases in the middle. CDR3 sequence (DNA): TGTGCCAGCAGCTTAGAGGGGTTTGAGCAGTTCTTC. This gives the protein CASSLEGFEQFF.

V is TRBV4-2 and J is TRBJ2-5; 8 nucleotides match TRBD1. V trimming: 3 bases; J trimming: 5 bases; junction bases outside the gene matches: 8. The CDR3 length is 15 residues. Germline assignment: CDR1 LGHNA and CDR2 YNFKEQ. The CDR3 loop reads CASSHHSGTGETQYF. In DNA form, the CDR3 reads TGTGCCAGCAGCCATCATTCCGGGACAGGCGAGACCCAGTACTTC.

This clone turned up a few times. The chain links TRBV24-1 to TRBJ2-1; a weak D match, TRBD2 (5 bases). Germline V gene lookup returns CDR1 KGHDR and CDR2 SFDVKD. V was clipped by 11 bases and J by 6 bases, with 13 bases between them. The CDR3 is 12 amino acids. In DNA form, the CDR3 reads TGTGCCATTCAGGACTCACTCAATGAGCAGTTCTTC. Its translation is CAIQDSLNEQFF.